What follows is one T cell receptor (beta chain) and its context. The V end was cut by 4 bases, the J end by 8 bases, with 14 bases between. This CDR3 is 12 amino acids long. The germline V gene has CDR1 GTSNPN and CDR2 SVGIG (reference sequence). Seattle participants joined during active infection and were tracked over time. This specimen belongs to a study of blood T cell repertoires in COVID-19. Background on the study: The United States, Italy and Spain provided the acute and convalescent COVID-19 samples. T cells, B-cell-depleted T cells, or PBMCs provided the cDNA or gDNA that served as material.

In the original processing: Scientists estimated how many nucleated cells there were by amplifying reference gene primers. Repertoires were generated with immunoSEQ multiplex PCR, while TCRdb's copy carries only in-frame clones and drops some. For V, J and clone size, that table is used; D and trimming come from the DNA. The sample lists 250,000 or so clones; roughly 91% were seen once. This clonotype originated in a man aged 25-40 years with COVID-19, enrolled during active disease. Material for sequencing was peripheral blood. The V and J genes are TRBV30 and TRBJ1-2; weak D call: TRBD1 (5 bases). The CDR3 bases are TGTGCCTGGAATCGGGGGGAGGGCGGCTACACCTTC. As protein: CAWNRGEGGYTF.